The clone carrying this TCR beta chain has just one count. Its antigen is currently unknown. Trimming shortened V by 3 bases and J by 2 bases, and 13 bases separated the two germline ends. Per the germline V gene, CDR1 is SGHTA and CDR2 is FQGNSA. The CDR3 length is 15 residues. This sample stems from a study of T-cell memory formation after mild COVID-19. The study's findings and limits: Memory sampled before infection contained some responding clones, suggesting cross-reactive memory joined. A second wave of clones peaked on day 37, and their SARS-CoV-2 specificity went unconfirmed. Mainly in CM and EM were contracting CD4+ clones; CD8+ were in EMRA.

MiXCR was run by TCRdb on the 5' RACE reads, yielding one entry per CDR3 protein. This table has roughly 100,000 distinct CDR3 sequences, approximately 15% appearing once. The V and J genes are TRBV7-2 and TRBJ1-2; weak D call: TRBD1 (6 bases). This TCR derives from an adult woman who had mild COVID-19 (a few samples of this study predate the infection). Cell type and time point are not known. Sequencing input: PBMCs or a T cell subset sorted from them (not recorded which). CDR3 residues: CASSFTRGSNYGYTF. The CDR3 DNA reads as TGTGCCAGCAGCTTCACCAGGGGAAGCAACTATGGCTACACCTTC.